These 5 T cell receptor beta chains were sequenced from one sample in a study of blood T cell repertoires in COVID-19. The repertoire was sequenced with immunoSEQ multiplex PCR; TCRdb's copy has only in-frame clones and lacks some. The sample has over 400,000 clones; more than 85% are singletons. What was sequenced was PBMCs or T cells enriched from blood (not recorded which). The receptors originated from a woman aged 55-75 years who had recovered from COVID-19.

DNA for the CDR3: TGTGCCAGCAGCTTAGGTCCACCGAGCTCCTACAATGAGCAGTTCTTC. Translated, it gives CASSLGPPSSYNEQFF. The chain joins TRBV7-2 to TRBJ2-1; D remains ambiguous. The germline gives CDR1 SGHTA, CDR2 FQGNSA. The CDR3 spans 16 residues. The V and J ends lost 1 base and 0 bases respectively, with 10 bases between them. The whole variable domain, filled in from reference TRBV7-2 and TRBJ2-1, reads GAGVSQSPSNKVTEKGKDVELRCDPISGHTALYWYRQSLGQGLEFLIYFQGNSAPDKSGLPSDRFSAERTGGSVSTLTIQRTQQEDSAVYLCASSLGPPSSYNEQFFGPGTRLTVL.

The chain carries TRBV24-1 and TRBJ1-5, with D perhaps TRBD1 (6 bases). This CDR3 region has 13 residues. V lost 9 bases, J lost 6 bases, and 14 bases lay in between. CDR1 and CDR2 (germline): KGHDR, SFDVKD. As DNA, the CDR3 is TGTGCCACCGGGGCAACAGGGATTCAGCCCCAGCATTTT. Its protein product is CATGATGIQPQHF.

The chain joins TRBV15 to TRBJ2-7; 7 positions agree with TRBD2. The germline V gene has CDR1 LNHNV and CDR2 YYDKDF (reference sequence). With V trimmed by 5 bases and J by 1 base, 5 bases remained unmatched. The CDR3 totals 14 residues. In DNA, the CDR3 is TGTGCCACCAGCCGTCCCGGGGGGTCCTACGAGCAGTACTTC. This gives the protein CATSRPGGSYEQYF.

The CDR3 spells CASTMGGTASGANVLTF. The CDR3, as DNA: TGTGCCAGCACCATGGGGGGTACCGCCTCTGGGGCCAACGTCCTGACTTTC. The chain couples TRBV2 to TRBJ2-6; D is perhaps TRBD2 (6 bases). The CDR3 runs to 17 residues. Germline CDR1 reads SNHLY; CDR2 reads FYNNEI. The V end lost 7 bases, the J end lost 0 bases, and 16 bases lay between the germline ends.

V usage is TRBV24-1 and J usage is TRBJ2-2; tentatively, D is TRBD2 (6 bases). This CDR3 has 17 amino acids. V lost 4 bases and J 5 bases, leaving 19 bases between the germline ends. Per germline, CDR1 KGHDR and CDR2 SFDVKD. CDR3 in amino acids: CATSDSLPGTYTGELFF. The CDR3, as DNA: TGTGCCACCAGTGACAGCTTACCCGGGACTTATACCGGGGAGCTGTTTTTT.